This T cell receptor beta chain was sequenced for a study of OX40 agonist ivuxolimab in advanced cancers. This table comes from immunoSEQ multiplex PCR, and its TCRdb copy is limited to in-frame clones, with some not included. The sample has about 89,000 clones, around 90% seen once. Unmatched junction bases numbered 10, after V lost 0 bases and J lost 2 bases. The germline V gene encodes CDR1 SGDLS and CDR2 YYNGEE. The CDR3 is made up of 17 amino acids. The J gene is TRBJ1-2, the V gene TRBV9; 7 bases match TRBD1. The sequences come from CD4+ or CD8+ T cells sorted from blood, collected in a trial of the OX40 agonist ivuxolimab. The clonotype was recovered from an adult with an advanced solid tumor such as melanoma, head and neck, liver or kidney cancer. The CDR3 spells CASSVVDRVVPNYGYTF. CDR3 coding DNA: TGTGCCAGCAGCGTAGTCGACAGGGTCGTACCCAACTATGGCTACACCTTC. The full variable domain, completed using reference TRBV9 and TRBJ1-2, is DSGVTQTPKHLITATGQRVTLRCSPRSGDLSVYWYQQSLDQGLQFLIQYYNGEERAKGNILERFSAQQFPDLHSELNLSSLELGDSALYFCASSVVDRVVPNYGYTFGSGTRLTVV.